This T cell receptor (beta chain) stems from a study of OX40 agonist ivuxolimab in advanced cancers. On the study more broadly: The drug used for patients, ivuxolimab, was an agonistic anti-OX40 (CD134) antibody. Enrollees could have had prior anti-PD-1, anti-PD-L1 or anti-CTLA-4 therapy, which more than 30% had received. Study observations and caveats: At 0.1 to 3.0 mg/kg and by week 6, clonal expansion occurred in CD4+ and CD8+ blood T cells.

Sampling times: baseline, cycle 4 day 1, cycle 7 day 1. Measured with immunoSEQ multiplex PCR; TCRdb has only the in-frame clones, and not every one. The repertoire includes roughly 66,000 clones, roughly four fifths of them detected once, and roughly 2.5% sits in the top ten. In germline, CDR1 is MNHNY, CDR2 SVGAGI (reference sequence). There are 14 residues in the CDR3. V shed 2 bases and J shed 8 bases, with 15 bases lying between them. As to this clone: Its antigen remains unidentified.

The chain recombines TRBV6-6 with TRBJ1-1; a weak D match, TRBD1 (6 bases). This material consisted of CD4+ or CD8+ T cells sorted from blood, taken in a trial of the OX40 agonist ivuxolimab. The TCR was taken from an adult with an advanced solid tumor such as melanoma, head and neck, liver or kidney cancer. CDR3 sequence (DNA): TGTGCCAGCAGTTACCTGACCAGGGGCGGGGAAGCTTTCTTT. This sequence encodes CASSYLTRGGEAFF.